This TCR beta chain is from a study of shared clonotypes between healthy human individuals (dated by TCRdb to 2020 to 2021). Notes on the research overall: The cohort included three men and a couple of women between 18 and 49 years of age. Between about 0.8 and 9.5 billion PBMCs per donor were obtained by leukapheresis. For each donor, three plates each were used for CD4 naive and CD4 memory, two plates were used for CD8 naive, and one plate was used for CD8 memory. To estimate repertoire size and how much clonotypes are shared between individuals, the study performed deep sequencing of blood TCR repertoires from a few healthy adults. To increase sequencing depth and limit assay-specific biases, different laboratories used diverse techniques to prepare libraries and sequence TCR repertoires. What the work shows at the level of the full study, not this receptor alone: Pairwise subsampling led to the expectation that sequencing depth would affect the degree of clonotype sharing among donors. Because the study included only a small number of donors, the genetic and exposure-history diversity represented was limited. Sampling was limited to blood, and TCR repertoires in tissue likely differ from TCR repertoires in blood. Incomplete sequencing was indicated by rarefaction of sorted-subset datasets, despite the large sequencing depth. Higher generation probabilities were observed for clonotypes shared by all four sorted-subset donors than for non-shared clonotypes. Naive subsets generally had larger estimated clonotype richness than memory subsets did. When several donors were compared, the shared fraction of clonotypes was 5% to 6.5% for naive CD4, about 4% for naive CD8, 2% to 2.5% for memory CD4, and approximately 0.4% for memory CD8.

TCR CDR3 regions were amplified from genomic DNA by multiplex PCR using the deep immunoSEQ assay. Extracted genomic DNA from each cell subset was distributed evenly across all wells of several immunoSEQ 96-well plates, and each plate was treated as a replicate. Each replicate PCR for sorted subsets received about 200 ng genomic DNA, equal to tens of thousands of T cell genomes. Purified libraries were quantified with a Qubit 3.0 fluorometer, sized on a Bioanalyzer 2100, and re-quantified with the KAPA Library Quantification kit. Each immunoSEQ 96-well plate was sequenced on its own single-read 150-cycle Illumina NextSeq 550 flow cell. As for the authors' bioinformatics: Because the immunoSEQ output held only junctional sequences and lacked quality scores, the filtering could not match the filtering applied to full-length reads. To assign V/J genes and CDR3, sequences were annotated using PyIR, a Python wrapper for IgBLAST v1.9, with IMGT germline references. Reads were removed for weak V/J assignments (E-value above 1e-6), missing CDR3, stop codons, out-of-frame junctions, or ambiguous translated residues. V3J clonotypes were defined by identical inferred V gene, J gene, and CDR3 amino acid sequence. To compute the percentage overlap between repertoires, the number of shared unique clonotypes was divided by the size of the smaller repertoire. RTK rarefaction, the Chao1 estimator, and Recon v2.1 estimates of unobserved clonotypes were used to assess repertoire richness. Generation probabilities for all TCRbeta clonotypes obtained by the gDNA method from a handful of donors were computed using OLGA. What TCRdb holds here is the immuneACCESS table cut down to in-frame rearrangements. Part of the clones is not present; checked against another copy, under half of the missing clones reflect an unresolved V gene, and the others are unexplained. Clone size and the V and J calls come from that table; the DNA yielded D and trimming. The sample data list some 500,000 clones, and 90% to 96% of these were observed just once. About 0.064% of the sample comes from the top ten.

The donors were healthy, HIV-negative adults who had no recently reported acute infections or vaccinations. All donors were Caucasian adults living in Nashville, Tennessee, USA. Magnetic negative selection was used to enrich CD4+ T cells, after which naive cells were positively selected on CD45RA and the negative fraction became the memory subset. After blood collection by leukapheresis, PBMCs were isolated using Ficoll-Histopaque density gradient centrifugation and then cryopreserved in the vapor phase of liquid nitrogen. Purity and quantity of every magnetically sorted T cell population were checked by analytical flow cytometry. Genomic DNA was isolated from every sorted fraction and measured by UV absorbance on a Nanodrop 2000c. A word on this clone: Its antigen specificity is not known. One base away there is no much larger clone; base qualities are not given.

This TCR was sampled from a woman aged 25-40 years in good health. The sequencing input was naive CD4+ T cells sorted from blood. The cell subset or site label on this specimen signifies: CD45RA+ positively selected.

The sequenced DNA: TGCGCCAGCAGGCGAACTAGCGGGACCTACGAGCAGTACTTC. It is translated as CASRRTSGTYEQYF. The rearranged chain carries TRBV5-1 and TRBJ2-7; TRBD2 aligns with 10 central bases. Trimming accounts for 5 bases at V and 2 bases at J, while the number of junction bases matched to no gene is 4. Including the terminal cysteine and phenylalanine, the CDR3 comprises 14 residues. The read is trimmed to its CDR3 DNA, 42 bases read in frame from base 1. Reading the germline V gene gives CDR1 SGHRS and CDR2 YFSETQ.